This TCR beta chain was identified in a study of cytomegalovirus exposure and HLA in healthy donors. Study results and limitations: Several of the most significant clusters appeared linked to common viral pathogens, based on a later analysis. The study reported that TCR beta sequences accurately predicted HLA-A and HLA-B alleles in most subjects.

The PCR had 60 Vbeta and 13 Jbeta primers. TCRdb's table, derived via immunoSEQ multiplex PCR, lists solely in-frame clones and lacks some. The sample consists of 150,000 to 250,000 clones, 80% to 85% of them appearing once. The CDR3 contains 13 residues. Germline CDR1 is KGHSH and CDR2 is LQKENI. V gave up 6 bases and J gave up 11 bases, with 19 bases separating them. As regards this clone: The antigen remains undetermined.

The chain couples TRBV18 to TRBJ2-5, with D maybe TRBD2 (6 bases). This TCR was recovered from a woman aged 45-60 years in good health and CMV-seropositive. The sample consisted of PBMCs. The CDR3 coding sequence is TGTGCCAGCTCGCCGACACCGGCTCGGGAGCAGTACTTC. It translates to CASSPTPAREQYF.